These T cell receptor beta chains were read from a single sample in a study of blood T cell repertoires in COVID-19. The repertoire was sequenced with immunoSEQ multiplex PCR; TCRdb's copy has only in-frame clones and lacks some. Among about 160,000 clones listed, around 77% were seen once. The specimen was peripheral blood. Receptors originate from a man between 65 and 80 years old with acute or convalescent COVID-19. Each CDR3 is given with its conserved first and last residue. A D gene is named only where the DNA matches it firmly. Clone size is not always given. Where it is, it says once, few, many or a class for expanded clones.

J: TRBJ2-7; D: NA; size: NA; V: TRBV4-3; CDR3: CASSQDLSADYEQYF; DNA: TGCGCCAGCAGCCAAGATCTTTCGGCGGACTACGAGCAGTACTTC
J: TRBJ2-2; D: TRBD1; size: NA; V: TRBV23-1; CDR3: CASRQLRGTGRTTGELFF; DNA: TGCGCCAGCAGGCAACTTCGGGGGACAGGACGTACCACCGGGGAGCTGTTTTTT
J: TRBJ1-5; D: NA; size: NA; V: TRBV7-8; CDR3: CASSPGQSLLNQPQHF; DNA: TGTGCCAGCAGCCCCGGACAGTCCCTTTTAAATCAGCCCCAGCATTTT
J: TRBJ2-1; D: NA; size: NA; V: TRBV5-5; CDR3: CASSFGVTYNEQFF; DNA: TGTGCCAGCAGCTTTGGAGTCACCTACAATGAGCAGTTCTTC
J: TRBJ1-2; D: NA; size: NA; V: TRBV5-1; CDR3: CASSRTDANGYTF; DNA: TGCGCCAGCAGCCGGACAGATGCTAATGGCTACACCTTC
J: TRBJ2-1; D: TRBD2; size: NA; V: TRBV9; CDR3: CASSVVSGNNEQFF; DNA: TGTGCCAGCAGCGTAGTTAGCGGGAACAATGAGCAGTTCTTC
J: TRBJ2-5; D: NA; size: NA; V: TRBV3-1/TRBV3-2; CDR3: CASSLLETQYF; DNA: TGTGCCAGCAGCCTTCTAGAGACCCAGTACTTC
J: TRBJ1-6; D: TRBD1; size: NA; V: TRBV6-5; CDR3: CASTSTGDNSPLHF; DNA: TGTGCCAGCACCTCGACAGGGGACAATTCACCCCTCCACTTT
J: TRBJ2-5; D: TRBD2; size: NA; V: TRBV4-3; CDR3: CASSQSGRASETQYF; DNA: TGCGCCAGCAGCCAAAGCGGGAGGGCCTCGGAGACCCAGTACTTC
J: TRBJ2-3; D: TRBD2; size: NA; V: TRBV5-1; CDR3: CASSREKLAGHTDTQYF; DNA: TGCGCCAGCAGCCGGGAAAAACTAGCGGGGCACACAGATACGCAGTATTTT
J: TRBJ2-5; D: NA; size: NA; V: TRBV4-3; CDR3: CASSRGTEETQYF; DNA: TGCGCCAGCAGCCGCGGGACAGAAGAGACCCAGTACTTC
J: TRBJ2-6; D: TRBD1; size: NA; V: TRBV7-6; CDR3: CASSPGTGGAGANVLTF; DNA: TGTGCCAGCAGCCCTGGGACAGGGGGCGCTGGGGCCAACGTCCTGACTTTC
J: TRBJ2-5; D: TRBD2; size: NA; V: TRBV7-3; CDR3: CASSPTGTSGGGETQYF; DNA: TGTGCCAGCAGCCCTACCGGGACTAGCGGTGGGGGGGAGACCCAGTACTTC
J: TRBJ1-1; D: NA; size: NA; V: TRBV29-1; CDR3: CSVVAGMNTEAFF; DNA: TGCAGCGTTGTAGCAGGGATGAACACTGAAGCTTTCTTT
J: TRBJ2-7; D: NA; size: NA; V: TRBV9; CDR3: CASSVGNNYEQYF; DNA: TGTGCCAGCAGCGTAGGAAACAACTACGAGCAGTACTTC
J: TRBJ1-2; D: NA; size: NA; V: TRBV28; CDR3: CASSLFEGYTF; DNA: TGTGCCAGCAGCCTCTTCGAGGGCTACACCTTC
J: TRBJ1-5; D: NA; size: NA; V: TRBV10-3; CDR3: CAISSDRDSNQPQHF; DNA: TGTGCCATCAGTAGCGACAGAGATAGCAATCAGCCCCAGCATTTT
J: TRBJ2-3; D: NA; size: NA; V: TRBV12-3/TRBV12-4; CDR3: CASRTTSTDTQYF; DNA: TGTGCCAGCAGGACAACTAGCACAGATACGCAGTATTTT
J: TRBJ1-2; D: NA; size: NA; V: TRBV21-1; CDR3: CASSLGHRSYGYTF; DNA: TGTGCCAGCAGCTTGGGACACCGATCCTATGGCTACACCTTC
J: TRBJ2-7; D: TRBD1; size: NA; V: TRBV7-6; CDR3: CASSLTGDYEQYF; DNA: TGTGCCAGCAGCTTGACAGGGGACTACGAGCAGTACTTC
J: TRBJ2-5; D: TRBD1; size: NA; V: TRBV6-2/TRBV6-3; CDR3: CASSRRDRYRQETQYF; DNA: TGTGCCAGCAGTCGCCGGGACAGGTACCGCCAAGAGACCCAGTACTTC
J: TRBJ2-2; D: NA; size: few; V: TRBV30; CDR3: CAWSVGSVTGELFF; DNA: TGTGCCTGGAGTGTAGGCAGCGTGACCGGGGAGCTGTTTTTT
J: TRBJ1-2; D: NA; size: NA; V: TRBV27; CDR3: CASSPLEGLGYTF; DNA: TGTGCCAGCAGTCCGCTCGAGGGCCTTGGCTACACCTTC
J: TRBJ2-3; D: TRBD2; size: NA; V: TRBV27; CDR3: CASFRGRAADTQYF; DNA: TGTGCCAGCTTTCGCGGGAGGGCCGCAGATACGCAGTATTTT
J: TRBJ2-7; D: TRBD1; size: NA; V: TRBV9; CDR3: CASSPRQGPDEQYF; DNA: TGTGCCAGCAGCCCTCGACAGGGGCCCGACGAGCAGTACTTC
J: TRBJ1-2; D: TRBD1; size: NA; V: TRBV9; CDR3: CASSVGGGGDGYTF; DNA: TGTGCCAGCAGCGTAGGAGGAGGGGGCGATGGCTACACCTTC
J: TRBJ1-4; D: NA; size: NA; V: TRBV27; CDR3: CASSLGPGGEKLFF; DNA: TGTGCCAGCAGTTTAGGGCCTGGAGGTGAAAAACTGTTTTTT
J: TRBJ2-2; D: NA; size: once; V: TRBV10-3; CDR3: CAIKAQGNTGELFF; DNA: TGTGCCATCAAGGCTCAGGGGAACACCGGGGAGCTGTTTTTT
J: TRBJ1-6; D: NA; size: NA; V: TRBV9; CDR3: CASSPGSSPLHF; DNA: TGTGCCAGCAGCCCCGGGTCGTCACCCCTCCACTTT
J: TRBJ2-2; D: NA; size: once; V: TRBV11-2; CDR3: CASSLSSSRSGELFF; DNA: TGTGCCAGCAGCTTAAGTTCCAGTCGTTCCGGGGAGCTGTTTTTT
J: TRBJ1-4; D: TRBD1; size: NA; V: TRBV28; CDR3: CASSLRGQGSEKLFF; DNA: TGTGCCAGCAGTTTGCGGGGACAGGGGAGTGAAAAACTGTTTTTT
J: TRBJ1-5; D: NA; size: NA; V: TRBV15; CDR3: CATSPQGWDQPQHF; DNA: TGTGCCACCAGCCCCCAGGGGTGGGATCAGCCCCAGCATTTT
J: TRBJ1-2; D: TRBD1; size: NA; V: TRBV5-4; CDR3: CASRVTGTAYGYTF; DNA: TGTGCCAGCAGGGTGACCGGGACAGCCTATGGCTACACCTTC
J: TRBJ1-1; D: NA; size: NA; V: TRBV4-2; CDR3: CASSTQENTEAFF; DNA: TGTGCCAGCAGCACCCAGGAGAACACTGAAGCTTTCTTT
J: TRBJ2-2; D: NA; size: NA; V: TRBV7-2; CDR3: CASSLGRGTGELFF; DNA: TGTGCCAGCAGCTTAGGTCGGGGGACCGGGGAGCTGTTTTTT
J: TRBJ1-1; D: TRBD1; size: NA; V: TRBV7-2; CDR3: CASSLFQGGTEAFF; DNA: TGTGCCAGCAGCTTATTCCAGGGGGGCACTGAAGCTTTCTTT
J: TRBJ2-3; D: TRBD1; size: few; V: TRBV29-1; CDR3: CSVAPSRTGSTDTQYF; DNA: TGCAGCGTCGCCCCAAGTAGGACAGGGAGCACAGATACGCAGTATTTT
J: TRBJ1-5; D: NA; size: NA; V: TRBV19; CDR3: CASSIISDSNQPQHF; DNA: TGTGCCAGTAGTATAATTAGTGATAGCAATCAGCCCCAGCATTTT
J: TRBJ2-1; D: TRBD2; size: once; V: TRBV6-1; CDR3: CASTEAGVNNEQFF; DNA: TGTGCCAGCACTGAGGCGGGAGTTAACAATGAGCAGTTCTTC
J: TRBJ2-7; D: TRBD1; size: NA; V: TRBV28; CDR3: CASSPGTGTGSYEQYF; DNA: TGTGCCAGCAGTCCCGGGACCGGGACAGGGTCCTACGAGCAGTACTTC
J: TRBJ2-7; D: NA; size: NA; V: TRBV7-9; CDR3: CASSLSGAYEQYF; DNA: TGTGCCAGCAGCTTATCCGGAGCCTACGAGCAGTACTTC
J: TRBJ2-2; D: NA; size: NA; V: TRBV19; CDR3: CASSMAGTNTGELFF; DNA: TGTGCCAGTAGTATGGCCGGGACGAACACCGGGGAGCTGTTTTTT
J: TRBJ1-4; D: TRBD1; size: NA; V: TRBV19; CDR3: CASKQGAQKFEKLFF; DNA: TGTGCCAGTAAACAGGGGGCGCAAAAGTTTGAAAAACTGTTTTTT
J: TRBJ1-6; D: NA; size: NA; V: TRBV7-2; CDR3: CASSFQGNSPLHF; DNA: TGTGCCAGCAGCTTCCAGGGTAATTCACCCCTCCACTTT
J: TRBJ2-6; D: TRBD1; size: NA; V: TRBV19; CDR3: CASSRGQGAGANVLTF; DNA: TGTGCCAGTAGTAGGGGACAGGGGGCTGGGGCCAACGTCCTGACTTTC
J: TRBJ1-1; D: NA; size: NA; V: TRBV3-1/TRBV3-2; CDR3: CASSQTDRNTEAFF; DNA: TGTGCCAGCAGCCAGACCGACAGGAACACTGAAGCTTTCTTT
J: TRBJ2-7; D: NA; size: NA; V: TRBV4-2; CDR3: CASSRAGSAHEQYF; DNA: TGTGCCAGCAGTCGAGCAGGGTCGGCCCACGAGCAGTACTTC
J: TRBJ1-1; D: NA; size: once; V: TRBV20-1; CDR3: CSASDTEAFF; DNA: TGCAGTGCTAGCGACACTGAAGCTTTCTTT
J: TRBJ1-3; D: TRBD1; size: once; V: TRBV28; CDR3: CASSFGDRRSGNTIYF; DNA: TGTGCCAGCAGCTTTGGGGACAGGAGGTCCGGAAACACCATATATTTT
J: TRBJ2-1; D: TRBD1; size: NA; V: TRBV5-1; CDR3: CASFPGQGGNEQFF; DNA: TGCGCCAGCTTTCCGGGACAGGGTGGCAATGAGCAGTTCTTC
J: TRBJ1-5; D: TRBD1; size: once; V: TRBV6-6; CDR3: CASSQDRGLFQPQHF; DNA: TGTGCCAGCAGCCAAGACAGGGGGCTGTTTCAGCCCCAGCATTTT
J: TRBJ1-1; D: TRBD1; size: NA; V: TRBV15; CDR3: CATSRRTGGLPGNTEAFF; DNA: TGTGCCACCAGCAGACGGACAGGGGGCCTCCCGGGGAACACTGAAGCTTTCTTT
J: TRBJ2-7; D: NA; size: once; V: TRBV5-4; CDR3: CASSQWDSLSYEQYF; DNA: TGTGCCAGCAGCCAGTGGGACTCCCTAAGCTACGAGCAGTACTTC
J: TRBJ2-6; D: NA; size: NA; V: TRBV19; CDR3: CASSDVPSASGANVLTF; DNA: TGTGCCAGTAGTGATGTCCCCAGTGCCTCTGGGGCCAACGTCCTGACTTTC
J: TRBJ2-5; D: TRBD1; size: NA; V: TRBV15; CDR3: CATSRPRGRGETQYF; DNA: TGTGCCACCAGCAGACCCAGGGGGCGCGGGGAGACCCAGTACTTC
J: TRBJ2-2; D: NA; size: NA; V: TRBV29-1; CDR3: CSGGTGTGELFF; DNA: TGCAGTGGGGGGACGGGCACCGGGGAGCTGTTTTTT
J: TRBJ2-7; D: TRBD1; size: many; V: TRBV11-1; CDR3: CASSLARQGSYEQYF; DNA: TGTGCCAGCAGCTTAGCCCGACAGGGATCCTACGAGCAGTACTTC